Reported below is one TCR beta chain. The assay was immunoSEQ multiplex PCR, and TCRdb's table has in-frame clones only and misses some. The profile covers 2 million to 2.5 million clones, with approximately 95% appearing a single time and 0.39% taken by the ten largest. The sample originates from a study of shared clonotypes between healthy human individuals. CDR1 and CDR2 (germline): LNHDA, SQIVND (reference sequence). This CDR3 is built from 15 residues. V shed 5 bases, J shed 3 bases, and the junction held 7 bases outside the gene matches. Sequenced input: naive CD4+ T cells from PBMCs. Described subset: CD45RA+ positively selected. The V gene is TRBV19, the J gene TRBJ2-3; 8 positions agree with TRBD1. The receptor was isolated from a man aged 18 to 35 in good health. Some clones in this sample may be carry-over from other donors' samples. CDR3 nucleotide sequence: TGTGCCAGTAGTCTACAGGGGGTTAATACAGATACGCAGTATTTT. Translating it yields CASSLQGVNTDTQYF.